This T cell receptor (beta chain) emerged from a study of blood T cell repertoires in COVID-19. In the study overall: The study drew acute and convalescent COVID-19 samples from the United States, Italy and Spain. T cells, B-cell-depleted T cells, or PBMCs supplied cDNA or gDNA.

Source study methods: Estimates of nucleated cell counts were drawn from the amplification of reference gene primers. Clones were sequenced by immunoSEQ multiplex PCR, and TCRdb holds only the in-frame ones, with some missing. Clonal size and the V and J genes are those of that table, whereas D and trimming came from the DNA. The sample lists hundreds of thousands of clones; around 87% were seen once. J gave up 0 bases and V 4 bases, and 8 bases lay outside the gene matches. The CDR3 loop spans 16 amino acids. CDR1 is LGHDT and CDR2 is YNNKEL in the germline V gene (reference sequence). This sequence joins TRBV3-1 (or the pseudogene TRBV3-2) and TRBJ2-7, with TRBD2 matching 8 bases. The sequence was obtained from a man between 60 and 75 years old who had recovered from COVID-19. The sequencing sample was made of peripheral blood. The CDR3 DNA reads as TGTGCCAGCAGCCCGAAGGGGCGGGGGGACTCCTACGAGCAGTACTTC. This sequence encodes CASSPKGRGDSYEQYF.